The entry below describes one T cell receptor beta chain. The data were obtained in a study of shared clonotypes between healthy human individuals. The protocol was immunoSEQ multiplex PCR, while the TCRdb copy is restricted to in-frame clones and leaves out a portion. Of hundreds of thousands of clones in the sample, 75% to 80% are singletons; the top ten hold more than 10%. Germline-derived CDR1 and CDR2 are KGHSH and LQKENI. V was shortened by 2 bases and J by 2 bases, with 15 bases between the two germline ends. This CDR3 has 16 amino acids. The material sequenced was PBMCs. The chain links TRBV18 to TRBJ2-5; possible D gene TRBD1, 5 bases. The origin of this receptor is a woman aged 40 to 50 in good health. Some clones in this sample may be carry-over from other donors' samples. The CDR3 sequence is CASSPMGPQSQETQYF. The DNA for the CDR3 is TGTGCCAGCTCACCAATGGGGCCCCAGTCACAAGAGACCCAGTACTTC.